This record concerns one T cell receptor beta chain sequence. The sample originates from a study of cytomegalovirus exposure and HLA in healthy donors. PCR involved 60 Vbeta and 13 Jbeta primers. TCRdb keeps only in-frame clones here, not all; method: immunoSEQ multiplex PCR. Of tens of thousands of clones in the sample, around 78% are singletons; the top ten hold about 6%. CDR3 length equals 15 residues. Germline-derived CDR1 and CDR2 are MGHDK and SYGVNS. V was trimmed by 2 bases and J by 1 base, leaving 6 bases between them. The sequencing input was PBMCs. The V and J genes are TRBV25-1 and TRBJ2-6; D possibly corresponds to TRBD2 (5 bases). The source of this sequence is a man aged 50 or older in good health and CMV-seronegative. This chain's CDR3 is CASSEEGSGANVLTF. The CDR3 DNA reads TGTGCCAGCAGTGAAGAGGGTTCTGGGGCCAACGTCCTGACTTTC.